This T cell receptor beta chain comes out of a study of blood T cell repertoires in COVID-19. The study assigned cohorts using participant-reported clinical history. Per the authors' pipeline: Estimates of nucleated cell counts were drawn from the amplification of reference gene primers. Assay: immunoSEQ multiplex PCR; the TCRdb copy retains only in-frame clones and omits some. D and trimming were read from the DNA, whereas the V and J calls and clone size are those reported in that table. The repertoire consists of about 440,000 clones, with 70% to 90% occurring once and the leading ten covering roughly 1.9%. V lost 7 bases to trimming and J lost 6 bases, with 15 bases between them. The CDR3 length is 13 residues. Germline V lookup: CDR1 SNHLY, CDR2 FYNNEI.

Sequencing was done on a sample of PBMCs or T cells enriched from blood (not recorded which). The gene calls are TRBV2 and TRBJ1-1; weak D call: TRBD1 (6 bases). The TCR was taken from a woman between 18 and 30 years old with acute COVID-19. Here the CDR3 DNA reads TGTGCCAGCACCACAGGGTTTAATTCTGAAGCTTTCTTT. It codes for CASTTGFNSEAFF.